This T cell receptor (beta chain) was obtained from a study of CD8 T cells in Susac syndrome. Random-hexamer reverse transcription was applied to about 0.45 to 1 ug RNA. TCRdb re-called the immunoSEQ multiplex PCR reads with MiXCR, one entry per CDR3 protein. Here the sample spans fewer than 150,000 distinct CDR3 sequences, 95% being singletons. The V gene end was trimmed by 0 bases and the J gene end by 3 bases; junction bases not matched to a gene: 13. CDR1 SGDLS and CDR2 YYNGEE come from the germline V gene. The length of the CDR3 is 18 residues. Material for sequencing was CD8+ T cells from PBMCs. The J gene is TRBJ2-5, the V gene TRBV9; the match to TRBD2 covers 8 bases. This clonotype originated in a human donor with Susac syndrome. CDR3 in DNA: TGTGCCAGCAGCGTAGGTCTTATGAGCGGGAGTGGGGAAGAGACCCAGTACTTC. It translates to CASSVGLMSGSGEETQYF.